This T cell receptor beta chain was identified in a study of naive CD8 T cells in extremely preterm neonates. Here immunoSEQ multiplex PCR was the method, and the copy in TCRdb shows in-frame clones only, minus some. The sample lists roughly 5,100 clones; over 90% were seen once. V gave up 6 bases and J gave up 3 bases, with 11 bases separating them. The CDR3 length is 14 residues. Germline values: CDR1 MGHRA, CDR2 YSYEKL. Study outcomes and limitations: The authors flagged variable productive template counts in preterm samples. Compared with older groups, preterm CDR3s were shorter, with fewer N additions and less trimming. Preterm neonate repertoires were significantly less rich by iChao1 than others.

Remarks on this clone: Its antigen is not known.

Preterm samples came from extremely preterm deliveries at 23-27 weeks. Sorted cells: live naive CD8+ T cells, CD45RA+CCR7+, Annexin V-negative. Sequencing was carried out using naive CD8+ T cells from cord blood. This receptor was taken from a boy who was born preterm. V gene TRBV4-1 combines with J gene TRBJ2-2, with D possibly matching TRBD2 (6 bases). Here the CDR3 reads CASRPERDTGELFF. As DNA, the CDR3 is TGCGCCAGCAGACCGGAGCGGGACACCGGGGAGCTGTTTTTT.